What follows describes a single T cell receptor beta chain. These data belong to a study of blood T cell repertoires in COVID-19. Per the authors' pipeline: Amplification of reference gene primers was used by the study to estimate nucleated cell counts. TCRdb's table, derived via immunoSEQ multiplex PCR, lists solely in-frame clones and lacks some. That table supplies the V and J calls and clone size; D and trimming were determined from the DNA. The sample lists more than 85,000 clones, approximately 90% occurring once. The sequence derives from a man aged 55 to 70 with acute or convalescent COVID-19. The sequenced sample consisted of peripheral blood.

The CDR3 is CASSPGAKTTNEKLFF. CDR3 nucleotide sequence: TGTGCCAGCAGCCCGGGAGCCAAGACAACTAATGAAAAACTGTTTTTT. The genes are TRBV11-3 and TRBJ1-4; the D is unclear. The V end was cut by 5 bases, the J end by 0 bases, with 13 bases between. CDR3 size: 16 residues. CDR1 and CDR2 from the germline V gene are SGHNT and YENEEA.